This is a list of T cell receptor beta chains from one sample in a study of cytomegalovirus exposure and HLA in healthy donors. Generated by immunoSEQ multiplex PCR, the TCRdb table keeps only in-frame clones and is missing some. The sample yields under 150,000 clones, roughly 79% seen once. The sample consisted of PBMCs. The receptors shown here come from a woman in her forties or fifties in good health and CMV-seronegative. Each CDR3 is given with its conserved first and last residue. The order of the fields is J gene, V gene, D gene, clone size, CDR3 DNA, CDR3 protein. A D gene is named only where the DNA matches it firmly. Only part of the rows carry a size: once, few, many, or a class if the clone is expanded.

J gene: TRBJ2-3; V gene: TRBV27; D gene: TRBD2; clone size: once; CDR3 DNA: TGTGCCAGCAGTTTGGGAGGGAGCACAGATACGCAGTATTTT; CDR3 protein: CASSLGGSTDTQYF
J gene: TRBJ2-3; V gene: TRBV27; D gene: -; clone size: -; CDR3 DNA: TGTGCCAGCAGTTTAGTACTAGCAAACACAGATACGCAGTATTTT; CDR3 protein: CASSLVLANTDTQYF
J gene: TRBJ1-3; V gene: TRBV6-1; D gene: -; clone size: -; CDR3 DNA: TGTGCCAGCAGTGGAGCGGGGGCTTGGGGCACCATATATTTT; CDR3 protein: CASSGAGAWGTIYF
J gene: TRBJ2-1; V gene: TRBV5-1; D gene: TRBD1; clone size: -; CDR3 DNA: TGCGCCAGCAGCTTGCGGGACAGGGGTGATGAGCAGTTCTTC; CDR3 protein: CASSLRDRGDEQFF
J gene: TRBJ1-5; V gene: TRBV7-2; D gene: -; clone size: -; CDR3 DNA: TGTGCCAGCAGCTTAGGGGGAGCCTCCAATCAGCCCCAGCATTTT; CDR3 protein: CASSLGGASNQPQHF
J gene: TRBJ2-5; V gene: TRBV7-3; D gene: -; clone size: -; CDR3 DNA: TGTGCCAGCAGCCCGGAGGGCCGTGGGAGAGAGACCCAGTACTTC; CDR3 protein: CASSPEGRGRETQYF
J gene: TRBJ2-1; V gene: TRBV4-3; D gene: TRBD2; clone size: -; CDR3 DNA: TGCGCCAGCAGCCCTCTTGCGGGAGGGCCGGGTGAGCAGTTCTTC; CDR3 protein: CASSPLAGGPGEQFF
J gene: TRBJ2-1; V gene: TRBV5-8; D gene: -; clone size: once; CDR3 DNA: TGTGCCAGCACTCCGACAGGGAGGTTCGAGCAGTTCTTC; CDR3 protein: CASTPTGRFEQFF
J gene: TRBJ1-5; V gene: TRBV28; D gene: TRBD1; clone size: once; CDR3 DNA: TGTGCCAGCAGTTTAACCGACAGGGGCAATCAGCCCCAGCATTTT; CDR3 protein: CASSLTDRGNQPQHF
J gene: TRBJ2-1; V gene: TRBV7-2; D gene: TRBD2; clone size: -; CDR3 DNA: TGTGCCAGCAGCTTTGGCGGGAGGAACAATGAGCAGTTCTTC; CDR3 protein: CASSFGGRNNEQFF
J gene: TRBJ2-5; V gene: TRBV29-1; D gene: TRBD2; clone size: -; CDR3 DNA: TGCAGCGTTGAGGGACTAGCGGGATGGGAGACCCAGTACTTC; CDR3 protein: CSVEGLAGWETQYF
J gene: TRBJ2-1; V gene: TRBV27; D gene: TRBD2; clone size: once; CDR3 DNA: TGTGCCAGCACGGGACTAGCGGGAGCCGGGCGCAATGAGCAGTTCTTC; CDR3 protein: CASTGLAGAGRNEQFF
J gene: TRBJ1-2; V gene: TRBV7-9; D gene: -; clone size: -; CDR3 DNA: TGTGCCAGCAGCTTGGAGCCGGGGAGAGGCTATGGCTACCCCTTC; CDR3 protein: CASSLEPGRGYGYPF
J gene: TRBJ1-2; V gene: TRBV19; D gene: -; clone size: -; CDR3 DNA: TGTGCCAGTAGTATAGAGGGGGCCGATGGCTACACCTTC; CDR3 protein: CASSIEGADGYTF
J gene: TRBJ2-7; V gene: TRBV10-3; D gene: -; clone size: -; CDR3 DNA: TGTGCCATCAGCCGAGATCCCCGGGAGATGACCTACGAGCAGTACTTC; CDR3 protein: CAISRDPREMTYEQYF
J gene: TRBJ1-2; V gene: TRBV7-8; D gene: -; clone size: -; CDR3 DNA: TGTGCCAGCAGCTTACGGAGGGCAGTTAACTATGGCTACACCTTC; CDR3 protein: CASSLRRAVNYGYTF
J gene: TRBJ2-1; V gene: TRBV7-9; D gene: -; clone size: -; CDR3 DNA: TGTGCCAGCAGCTCGCACATAGGAGCCCCCAGCAATGAGCAGTTCTTC; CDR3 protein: CASSSHIGAPSNEQFF
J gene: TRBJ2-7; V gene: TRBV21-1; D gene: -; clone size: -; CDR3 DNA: TGTGCCAGCAGCAAGGACAGGGGTGTTAACGAGCAGTACTTC; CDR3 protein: CASSKDRGVNEQYF
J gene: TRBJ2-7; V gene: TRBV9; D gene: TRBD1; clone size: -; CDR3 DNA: TGTGCCAGCAGCGTTGGGACAGGGCTAGGCGAGCAGTACTTC; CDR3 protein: CASSVGTGLGEQYF
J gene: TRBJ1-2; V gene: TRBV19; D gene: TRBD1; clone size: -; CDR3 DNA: TGTGCCAGTAGTTTCGCCGCAACCCCGGGACAGGATGGCTACCCCTTC; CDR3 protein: CASSFAATPGQDGYPF
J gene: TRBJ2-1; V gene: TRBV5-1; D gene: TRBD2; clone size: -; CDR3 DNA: TGCGCCAGCAGCTTTGTGACTAGCGGGAGCCCCTACAATGAGCAGTTCTTC; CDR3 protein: CASSFVTSGSPYNEQFF
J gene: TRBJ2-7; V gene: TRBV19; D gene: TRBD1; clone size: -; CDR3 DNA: TGTGCCAGTACCGCACCGGGACAGATCTACGAGCAGTACTTC; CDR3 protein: CASTAPGQIYEQYF
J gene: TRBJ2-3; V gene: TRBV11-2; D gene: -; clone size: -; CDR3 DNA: TGTGCCAGCAGCTTAGATGCAGGGGCGGCAGATACGCAGTATTTT; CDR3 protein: CASSLDAGAADTQYF
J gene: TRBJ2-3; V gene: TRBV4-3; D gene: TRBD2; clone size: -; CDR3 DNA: TGCGCCAGCAGCCAAGAGGGACTAGAAGGAGATACGCAGTATTTT; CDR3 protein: CASSQEGLEGDTQYF
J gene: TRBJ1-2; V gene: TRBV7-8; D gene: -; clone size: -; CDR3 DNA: TGTGCCAGCAGTCCCAGGGAAAACTATGGCTACACCTTC; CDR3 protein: CASSPRENYGYTF
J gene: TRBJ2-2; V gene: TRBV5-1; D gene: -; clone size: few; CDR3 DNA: TGCGCCAGCAGCTACGGTGTGGGCAGGAGGACCGGGGAGCTGTTTTTT; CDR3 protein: CASSYGVGRRTGELFF
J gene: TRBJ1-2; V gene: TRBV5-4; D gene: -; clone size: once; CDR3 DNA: TGTGCCAGCAGCCACAAATCAGGAAAGTCCTATGGCTACACCTTC; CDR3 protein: CASSHKSGKSYGYTF
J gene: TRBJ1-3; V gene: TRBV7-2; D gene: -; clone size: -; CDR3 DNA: TGTGCCAGCAGCTTAGCCTCTGAGGGATTATCTGGAAACACCATATATTTT; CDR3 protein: CASSLASEGLSGNTIYF
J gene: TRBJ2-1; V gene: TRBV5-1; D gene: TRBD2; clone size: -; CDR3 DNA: TGCGCCAGCAGCCAGACTAGCGGGAGGGCCTTCGGCTACAATGAGCAGTTCTTC; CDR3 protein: CASSQTSGRAFGYNEQFF
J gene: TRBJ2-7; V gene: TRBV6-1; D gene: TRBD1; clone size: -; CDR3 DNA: TGTGCCAGCAGTGAAAGGGACAGCTACGAGCAGTACTTC; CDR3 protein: CASSERDSYEQYF
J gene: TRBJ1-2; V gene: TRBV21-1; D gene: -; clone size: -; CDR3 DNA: TGTGCCAGCGAGGTAAATGCAAGGAATGGCTACACCTTC; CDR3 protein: CASEVNARNGYTF
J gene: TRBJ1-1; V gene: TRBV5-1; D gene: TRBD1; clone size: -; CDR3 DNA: TGCGCCAGCAGCGCGGGACAGGGGCACACTGAAGCTTTCTTT; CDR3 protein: CASSAGQGHTEAFF
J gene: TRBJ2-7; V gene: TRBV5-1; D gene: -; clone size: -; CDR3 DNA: TGCGCCAGCAGCTTGGGTGGGGGCGCGGGCTACGAGCAGTACTTC; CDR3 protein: CASSLGGGAGYEQYF
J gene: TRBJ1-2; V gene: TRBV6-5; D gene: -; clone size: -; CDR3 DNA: TGTGCCAGCAGTTACTCAGGGGACTATGGCTACACCTTC; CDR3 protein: CASSYSGDYGYTF
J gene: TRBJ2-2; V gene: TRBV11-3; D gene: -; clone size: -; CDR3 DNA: TGTGCCAGCAGGGGGCCCGGGGAGCTGTTTTTT; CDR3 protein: CASRGPGELFF
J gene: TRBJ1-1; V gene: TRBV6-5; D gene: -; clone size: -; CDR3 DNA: TGTGCCAGCAGCCATGACACTGAAGCTTTCTTT; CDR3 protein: CASSHDTEAFF
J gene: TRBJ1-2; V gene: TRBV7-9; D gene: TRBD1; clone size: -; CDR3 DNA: TGTGCCAGCAGCTTAGCGGGGACAGCTCCATGGGGCTACCCCTTC; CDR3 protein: CASSLAGTAPWGYPF
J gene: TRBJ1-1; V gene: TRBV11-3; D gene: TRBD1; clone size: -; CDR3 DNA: TGTGCCAGCAGCTTAACAGGGGGAGCTTTCTTT; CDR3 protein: CASSLTGGAFF
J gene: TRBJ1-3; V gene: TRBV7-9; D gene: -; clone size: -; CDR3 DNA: TGTGCCAGCAGCCCACAGGGAGGAAACACCATATATTTT; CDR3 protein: CASSPQGGNTIYF
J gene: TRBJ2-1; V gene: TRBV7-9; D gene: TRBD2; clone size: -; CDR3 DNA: TGTGCCAGCAGCTTAGCGGGAGGGTACAATGAGCAGTTCTTC; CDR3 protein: CASSLAGGYNEQFF
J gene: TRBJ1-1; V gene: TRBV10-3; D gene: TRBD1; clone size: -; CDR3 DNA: TGTGCCATCATCCCCCAGGGGGGTGAAGCTTTCTTT; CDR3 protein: CAIIPQGGEAFF
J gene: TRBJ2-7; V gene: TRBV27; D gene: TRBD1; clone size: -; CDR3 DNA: TGTGCCAGTAAGAGACAGGGAAATACCTACGAGCAGTACTTC; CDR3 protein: CASKRQGNTYEQYF
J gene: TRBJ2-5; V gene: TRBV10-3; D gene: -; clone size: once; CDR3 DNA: TGTGCCATCAGTGAGCCCTGGGGCAGAGGACAGAAGACCCAGTACTTC; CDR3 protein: CAISEPWGRGQKTQYF
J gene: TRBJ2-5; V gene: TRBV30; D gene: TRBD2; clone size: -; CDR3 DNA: TGTGCCTGGGGATTTGGGGGGGTTCGGATCGAGACCCAGTACTTC; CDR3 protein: CAWGFGGVRIETQYF
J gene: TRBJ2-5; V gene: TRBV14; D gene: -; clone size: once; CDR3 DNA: TGTGCCAGCAGCCAAGATCGGTTCGGGATCGAGACCCAGTACTTC; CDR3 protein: CASSQDRFGIETQYF
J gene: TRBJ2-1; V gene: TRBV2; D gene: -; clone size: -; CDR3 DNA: TGTGCCAGCACTGGACAGATGAGCTCCTACAATGAGCAGTTCTTC; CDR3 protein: CASTGQMSSYNEQFF
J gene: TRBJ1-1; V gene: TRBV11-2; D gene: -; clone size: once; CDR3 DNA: TGTGCCAGCAGCTTATTCGCGGGAACTGAAGCTTTCTTT; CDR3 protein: CASSLFAGTEAFF
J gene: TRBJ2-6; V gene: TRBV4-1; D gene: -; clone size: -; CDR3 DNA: TGCGCCAGCTCAGGGGTTGGAGGGGCCAACGTCCTGACTTTC; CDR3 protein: CASSGVGGANVLTF
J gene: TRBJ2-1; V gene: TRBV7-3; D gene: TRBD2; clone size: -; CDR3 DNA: TGTGCCAGCAGCTTAATCTCGGTCCCCGGGGGGGGGATTTACAATGAGCAGTTCTTC; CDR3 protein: CASSLISVPGGGIYNEQFF
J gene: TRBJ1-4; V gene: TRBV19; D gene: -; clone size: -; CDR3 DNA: TGTGCCAGTAGTATAGGCGATCTATACGAAAAACTGTTTTTT; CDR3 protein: CASSIGDLYEKLFF
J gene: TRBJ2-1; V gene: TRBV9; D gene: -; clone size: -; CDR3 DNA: TGTGCCAGCAGCGTAGGGTCAAGGGGAACTTGGAATGAGCAGTTCTTC; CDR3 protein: CASSVGSRGTWNEQFF
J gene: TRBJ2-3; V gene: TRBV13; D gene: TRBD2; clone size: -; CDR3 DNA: TGTGCCAGCAGCTTGGGAGGGCGGGGAGATACGCAGTATTTT; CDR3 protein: CASSLGGRGDTQYF
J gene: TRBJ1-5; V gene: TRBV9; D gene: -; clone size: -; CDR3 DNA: TGTGCCAGCAGCACCCAGGGGACGGGCGATCAGCCCCAGCATTTT; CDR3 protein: CASSTQGTGDQPQHF
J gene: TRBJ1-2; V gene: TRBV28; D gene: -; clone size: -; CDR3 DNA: TGTGCCAGCAGCCAATCAGGGTCGGCTGGCTACACCTTC; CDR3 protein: CASSQSGSAGYTF
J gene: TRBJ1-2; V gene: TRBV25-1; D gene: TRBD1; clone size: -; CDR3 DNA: TGTGCCAGCAGCCAGACAGGGAACTATGGCTACACCTTC; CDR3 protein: CASSQTGNYGYTF
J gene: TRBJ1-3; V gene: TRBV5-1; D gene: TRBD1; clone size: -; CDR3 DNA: TGCGCCAGCAGCTTAGGGACAGGCAACACCATATATTTT; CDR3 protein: CASSLGTGNTIYF
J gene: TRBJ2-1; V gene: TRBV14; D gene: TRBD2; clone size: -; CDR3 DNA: TGTGCCAGCAGCCATCTAGCGGGAGCCTACAATGAGCAGTTCTTC; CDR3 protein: CASSHLAGAYNEQFF
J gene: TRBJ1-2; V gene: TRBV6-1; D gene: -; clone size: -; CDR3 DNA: TGTGCCAGCAGCGCGGTTGGCTACACCTTC; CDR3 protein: CASSAVGYTF
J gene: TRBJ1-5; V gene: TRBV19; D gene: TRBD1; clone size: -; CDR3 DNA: TGTGCCAGTAGTATCGAGGACAGGGCGCGTCAGCCCCAGCATTTT; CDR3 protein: CASSIEDRARQPQHF